The 25 T cell receptor beta chains in this list originate from one sample, sequenced in a study of cytomegalovirus exposure and HLA in healthy donors. The PCR used 60 Vbeta and 13 Jbeta primers. Assay used: immunoSEQ multiplex PCR; TCRdb lists only in-frame clones, some missing. This table has tens of thousands of clones, over 70% appearing once. What was sequenced was PBMCs. All receptors come from a human donor in good health.

The V and J genes are TRBV28 and TRBJ1-1; D is uncertain. The V gene's germline CDR1 is MDHEN and CDR2 SYDVKM. The CDR3 runs to 15 residues. V was clipped by 4 bases and J by 6 bases, with 18 bases between them. CDR3 nucleotide sequence: TGTGCCAGCAGTTCTTCCGGGTCTGAGGGCGCTGAAGCTTTCTTT. This codes for CASSSSGSEGAEAFF.

The J gene is TRBJ2-1, the V gene TRBV20-1; D is unresolved. Trimming removed 0 bases at V and 7 bases at J, with 4 bases between. The CDR3 length is 11 residues. The V gene's germline CDR1 is DFQATT and CDR2 SNEGSKA (reference sequence). CDR3 residues: CSAREANEQFF. CDR3 nucleotide sequence: TGCAGTGCTAGAGAAGCTAATGAGCAGTTCTTC.

The gene calls are TRBV29-1 and TRBJ1-4, with 7 bases aligning to TRBD1. Germline CDR1 SQVTM, CDR2 ANQGSEA. This CDR3 has 14 residues. With V trimmed by 4 bases and J by 4 bases, 6 bases remained unmatched. The CDR3 DNA reads TGCAGCGTTGCCGCGACAGGGCTTAATGAAAAACTGTTTTTT. It specifies CSVAATGLNEKLFF.

The chain joins TRBV5-6 to TRBJ2-7; 9 nucleotides match TRBD1. Germline trimming cut 7 bases from V and 5 bases from J; bases unmatched to any gene: 13. CDR1 and CDR2 from the germline V gene are SGHDT and YYEEEE. This CDR3 contains 15 residues. In DNA, the CDR3 is TGTGCCAGCGGGGGGCTTACGACAGGGGGGCACGAGCAGTACTTC. Translation gives CASGGLTTGGHEQYF.

V usage is TRBV28 and J usage is TRBJ2-5; D remains unclear. The DNA matches TRBJ2-7 better at its end, which makes the J call doubtful. Germline V gene lookup returns CDR1 MDHEN and CDR2 SYDVKM. CDR3 size: 14 residues. The CDR3 DNA sequence: TGTGCCAGCAGTTTTTCGCACAGCTCCTACGAGCAGTACTTC. Its translation: CASSFSHSSYEQYF.

The CDR3 DNA is TGCGCCAGCAGGGACCTGACAGGGCAGAACTATGGCTACACCTTC. Protein product: CASRDLTGQNYGYTF. The chain carries TRBV10-2 and TRBJ1-2, with 7 bases lining up with TRBD1. Looked up from germline, CDR1 is WSHSY and CDR2 is SAAADI. The trim removed 6 bases at V and 2 bases at J, leaving 9 bases unmatched. The CDR3 runs 15 residues.

The chain has TRBV5-1 and TRBJ2-3, with D perhaps TRBD1 (5 bases). Germline values: CDR1 SGHRS, CDR2 YFSETQ. The CDR3 has 13 residues. Trimming shortened V by 4 bases and J by 2 bases, and 8 bases separated the two germline ends. In nucleotides, the CDR3 is TGCGCCAGCAGCCTGACAGCCACAGATACGCAGTATTTT. It translates to CASSLTATDTQYF.

The chain employs TRBV5-1 and TRBJ2-1; TRBD2 is a possible D gene (6 bases). The CDR3 length is 14 residues. Trimming removed 4 bases from V and 5 bases from J, with 13 bases in between. Germline assignment: CDR1 SGHRS and CDR2 YFSETQ. As DNA, the CDR3 is TGCGCCAGCAGCCTCCGGGACTTGAACAATGAGCAGTTCTTC. This sequence encodes CASSLRDLNNEQFF.

A note on this clone: A junction boundary mismatches the germline segment, possibly from a read error. The V call is TRBV4-1, the J call TRBJ2-5; D ambiguous. This CDR3 is 15 amino acids long. Germline CDR1 reads MGHRA; CDR2 reads YSYEKL. The CDR3: CVSSQDQDWQGTQYF. The CDR3 DNA reads TGCGTCAGCAGCCAAGATCAGGATTGGCAAGGGACCCAGTACTTC.

The chain is built from TRBV4-1 and TRBJ1-5; the D gene is possibly TRBD1 (5 bases). Germline lookup yields CDR1 MGHRA and CDR2 YSYEKL. The CDR3 extends over 14 amino acids. V dropped 4 bases and J dropped 7 bases, with 14 bases sitting between them. As DNA, the CDR3 is TGCGCCAGCAGCCCTCAGGACGGGGGGCAGCCCCAGCATTTT. The encoded protein is CASSPQDGGQPQHF.

The chain recombines TRBV5-1 with TRBJ1-4, with D unresolved. V lost 1 base and J 4 bases, leaving 8 bases between the germline ends. Germline V gives CDR1 SGHRS, CDR2 YFSETQ. This CDR3 contains 14 residues. CDR3 DNA sequence: TGCGCCAGCAGCTTGTTGCCGGGTAATGAAAAACTGTTTTTT. This encodes CASSLLPGNEKLFF.

This chain uses TRBV19 with TRBJ2-1, with TRBD1 identical over 9 bases. The CDR3 totals 14 residues. Germline V gene sequence: CDR1 LNHDA, CDR2 SQIVND (reference sequence). Trimming cost V 5 bases and J 8 bases; bases outside gene matches: 7. This CDR3 reads CASSSGQGIHEQFF. The CDR3 DNA sequence: TGTGCCAGTAGTTCGGGACAGGGAATACATGAGCAGTTCTTC.

The CDR3 is CASSPGRGSGDEQYF. In DNA, the CDR3 is TGTGCCAGCAGCCCCGGGAGGGGATCAGGCGACGAGCAGTACTTC. The chain has TRBV7-9 and TRBJ2-7; 8 positions agree with TRBD2. The V segment lost 5 bases and the J segment 5 bases; nucleotides outside the gene matches: 11. The CDR3 sequence is 15 residues long. Germline V gives CDR1 SEHNR, CDR2 FQNEAQ (reference sequence).

This clone was seen only a few times. The chain uses TRBV5-1 and TRBJ2-2; TRBD2 is a possible D gene (5 bases). This CDR3 has 14 amino acids. Per germline, CDR1 SGHRS and CDR2 YFSETQ. V was pared by 0 bases and J by 4 bases, with 7 bases between. CDR3 sequence: CASSLAGVTGELFF. CDR3 sequence (DNA): TGCGCCAGCAGCTTGGCCGGGGTCACCGGGGAGCTGTTTTTT. Filled out from reference TRBV5-1 and TRBJ2-2, the complete variable domain reads KAGVTQTPRYLIKTRGQQVTLSCSPISGHRSVSWYQQTPGQGLQFLFEYFSETQRNKGNFPGRFSGRQFSNSRSEMNVSTLELGDSALYLCASSLAGVTGELFFGEGSRLTVL.

The CDR3 DNA is TGTGCCAGCAGCTCGACAGGGTACACTGAAGCTTTCTTT. Amino acid sequence: CASSSTGYTEAFF. V usage is TRBV6-6 and J usage is TRBJ1-1; 7 bases are a match to TRBD1. The V and J ends lost 6 bases and 3 bases, in that order; junction bases with no gene match: 4. Germline CDR1 reads MNHNY; CDR2 reads SVGAGI (reference sequence). The length of the CDR3 is 13 residues.

This rearrangement joins TRBV2 to TRBJ1-2; 8 bases are shared with TRBD1. V lost 7 bases, J lost 1 base, and 8 bases stayed unmatched. There are 15 residues in the CDR3. Germline CDR1 reads SNHLY; CDR2 reads FYNNEI. CDR3 amino acids: CASTIGTGYNYGYTF. The CDR3, as DNA: TGTGCCAGCACCATAGGGACAGGCTATAACTATGGCTACACCTTC.

The chain recombines TRBV27 with TRBJ2-7; a weak D match, TRBD1 (5 bases). V was cut by 2 bases and J by 2 bases, with 10 bases left in between. Germline V gene sequence: CDR1 MNHEY, CDR2 SMNVEV (reference sequence). The CDR3 length is 14 residues. The CDR3 reads CASSLKGLTYEQYF. The CDR3 coding sequence is TGTGCCAGCAGTTTAAAGGGGCTAACCTACGAGCAGTACTTC.

With respect to this clone: This same CDR3 is encoded by further DNA sequences in the sample. V and J are TRBV4-1 and TRBJ1-4; D possibly corresponds to TRBD1 (6 bases). The length of the CDR3 is 16 residues. Germline loops: CDR1 MGHRA, CDR2 YSYEKL. V was clipped by 4 bases and J by 0 bases, with 12 bases between them. CDR3 in DNA: TGCGCCAGCAGCCCGACCCCAGGGGCAACTAATGAAAAACTGTTTTTT. Encoded protein: CASSPTPGATNEKLFF.

This clone appeared once. This rearrangement joins TRBV6-1 to TRBJ2-1; 9 bases agree with TRBD1. The CDR3 sequence is 20 residues long. The germline V gene encodes CDR1 MNHNS and CDR2 SASEGT. V dropped 4 bases and J dropped 3; count of bases not matched to a gene: 19. The CDR3 is CASSVGRDRETGSVYNEQFF. As DNA, the CDR3 is TGTGCCAGCAGTGTCGGCCGGGACAGGGAAACCGGATCTGTCTACAATGAGCAGTTCTTC.

The chain joins TRBV10-1 to TRBJ2-1, with 8 nucleotides matching TRBD2. The V segment lost 4 bases and the J segment 12 bases; nucleotides outside the gene matches: 17. The CDR3 has 16 amino acids. Germline V gene data show CDR1 as WNHNN and CDR2 as SYGVQD (reference sequence). CDR3 nucleotides: TGCGCCAGCAGTGCGGAGATCCCCGGGAGGGCCCAGGGGCAGTTCTTC. Protein product: CASSAEIPGRAQGQFF.

The J gene is TRBJ1-1, the V gene TRBV19, with TRBD1 as a possible D gene (5 bases). V gave up 8 bases and J gave up 4 bases, with 14 bases separating them. From germline, CDR1 is LNHDA and CDR2 SQIVND (reference sequence). This CDR3 has 13 residues. Here the CDR3 DNA reads TGTGCCAGTTTTTATGACAGTGGCACTGAAGCTTTCTTT. It encodes CASFYDSGTEAFF.

V gene TRBV7-8 combines with J gene TRBJ2-7, with 9 bases lining up with TRBD1. Germline CDR1 and CDR2: SGHVS and FQNEAQ. Losses at the gene ends were 3 bases for V and 4 bases for J; bases not matched to a gene: 10. The CDR3 is 16 amino acids. CDR3 sequence: CASSFLHTDRGYEQYF. The CDR3 region has the DNA TGTGCCAGCAGCTTTTTACACACGGACAGGGGTTACGAGCAGTACTTC.

The chain joins TRBV28 to TRBJ2-4, with 8 bases matching TRBD1. Germline lookup yields CDR1 MDHEN and CDR2 SYDVKM. V lost 3 bases to trimming and J lost 5 bases; unmatched junction nucleotides: 9. This CDR3 is built from 16 residues. The CDR3 DNA follows: TGTGCCAGCAGTTTCGTGAGACAGGGGCCCCAAAACATTCAGTACTTC. As protein: CASSFVRQGPQNIQYF.

This clone was detected only once. This rearrangement joins TRBV27 to TRBJ1-4; no reliable D call. The CDR3 has 13 amino acids. Looked up from germline, CDR1 is MNHEY and CDR2 is SMNVEV (reference sequence). Trimming pared 6 bases from V and 8 bases from J, leaving 13 bases between. The CDR3 DNA reads as TGTGCCAGCAGACAGCGGACCAAGGAAAAACTGTTTTTT. It yields the protein CASRQRTKEKLFF.

V is TRBV11-2 and J is TRBJ1-4; D unclear. Germline values: CDR1 SGHAT, CDR2 FQNNGV. The V end lost 5 bases, the J end lost 4 bases, and 14 bases lay between the germline ends. CDR3 length: 15 residues. CDR3 region: CASSPRLYDNEKLFF. The CDR3 DNA sequence: TGTGCCAGCAGCCCCCGACTCTATGATAATGAAAAACTGTTTTTT.